The subject of this entry is one T cell receptor (beta chain). Its antigen is not identified. Assay: immunoSEQ multiplex PCR; the TCRdb copy retains only in-frame clones and omits some. The sample carries approximately 140,000 clones, about 93% recorded once. The sample belongs to a study of T cell responses to AZD1222 COVID-19 vaccine. Whole-study findings and limits: Epitopes outside B.1.351 and B.1.1.7 mutated regions reportedly drew nearly half of spike TCRs.

The CDR3 consists of 15 residues. Trimming took 9 bases from V and 3 from J; bases not matched to a gene: 10. Germline assignment: CDR1 SGHAT and CDR2 FQNNGV. Sequences were derived from peripheral blood, sampled on day 0 of AZD1222 vaccination. The V call is TRBV11-2, the J call TRBJ1-2, with 10 nucleotides matching TRBD1. This clonotype was obtained from an adult in good health. The CDR3 region is CASKPGQGIDYGYTF. The CDR3 DNA is TGTGCCAGTAAACCGGGACAGGGGATTGACTATGGCTACACCTTC.